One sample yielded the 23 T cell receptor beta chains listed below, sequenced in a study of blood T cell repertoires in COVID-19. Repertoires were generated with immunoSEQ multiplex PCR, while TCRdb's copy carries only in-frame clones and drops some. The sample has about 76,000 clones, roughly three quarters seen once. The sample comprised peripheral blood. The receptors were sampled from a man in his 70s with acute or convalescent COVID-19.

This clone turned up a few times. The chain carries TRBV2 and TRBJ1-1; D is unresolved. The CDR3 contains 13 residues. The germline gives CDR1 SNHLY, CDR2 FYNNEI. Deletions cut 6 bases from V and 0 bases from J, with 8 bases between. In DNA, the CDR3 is TGTGCCAGCAGGCGAGAGTTGAACACTGAAGCTTTCTTT. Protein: CASRRELNTEAFF.

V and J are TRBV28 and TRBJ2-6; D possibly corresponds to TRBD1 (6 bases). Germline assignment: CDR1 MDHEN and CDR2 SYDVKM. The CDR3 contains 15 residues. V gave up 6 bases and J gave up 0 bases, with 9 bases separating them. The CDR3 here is CASRLGGSGANVLTF. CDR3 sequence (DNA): TGTGCCAGCAGACTAGGGGGCTCTGGGGCCAACGTCCTGACTTTC.

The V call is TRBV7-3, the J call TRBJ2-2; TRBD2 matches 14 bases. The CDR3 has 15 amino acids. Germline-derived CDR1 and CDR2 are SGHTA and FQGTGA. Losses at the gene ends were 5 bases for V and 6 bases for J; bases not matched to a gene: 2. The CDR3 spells CASSPGLAGAGELFF. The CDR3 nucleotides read TGTGCCAGCAGCCCGGGACTAGCGGGAGCCGGGGAGCTGTTTTTT.

CDR3 residues: CASTLGRDYGYTF. DNA of the CDR3: TGTGCCAGCACCCTCGGCCGGGACTATGGCTACACCTTC. The V and J genes are TRBV28 and TRBJ1-2; the D is unclear. This CDR3 contains 13 residues. From germline, CDR1 is MDHEN and CDR2 SYDVKM. V lost 7 bases to trimming and J lost 3 bases, with 12 bases between them.

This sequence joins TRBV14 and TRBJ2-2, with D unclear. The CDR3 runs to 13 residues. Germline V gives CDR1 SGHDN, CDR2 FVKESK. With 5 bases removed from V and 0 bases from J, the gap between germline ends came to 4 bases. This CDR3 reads CASSVSNTGELFF. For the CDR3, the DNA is TGTGCCAGCAGCGTCTCGAACACCGGGGAGCTGTTTTTT.

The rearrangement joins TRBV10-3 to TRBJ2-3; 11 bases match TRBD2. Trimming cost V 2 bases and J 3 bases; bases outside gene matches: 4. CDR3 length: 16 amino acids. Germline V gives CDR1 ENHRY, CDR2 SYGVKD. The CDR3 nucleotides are TGTGCCATCAGTGAGCCCTTAGCGGGAGGGACAGATACGCAGTATTTT. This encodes CAISEPLAGGTDTQYF.

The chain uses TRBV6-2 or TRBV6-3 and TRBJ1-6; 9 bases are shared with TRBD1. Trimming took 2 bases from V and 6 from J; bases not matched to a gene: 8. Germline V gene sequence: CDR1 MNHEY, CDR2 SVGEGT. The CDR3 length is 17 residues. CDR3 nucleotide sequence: TGTGCCAGCAGTTACCCCCTTGGACAGGGGATTAATTCACCCCTCCACTTT. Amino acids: CASSYPLGQGINSPLHF.

In nucleotides, the CDR3 is TGTGCCAGCAGCTATGCGGGGCAAGGGAATGAGCAGTTCTTC. This translates into CASSYAGQGNEQFF. V is TRBV11-2 and J is TRBJ2-1; perhaps TRBD2 as D (6 bases). The V and J ends lost 4 bases and 7 bases respectively, with 14 bases between them. The length of the CDR3 is 14 residues. Germline CDR1 and CDR2: SGHAT and FQNNGV.

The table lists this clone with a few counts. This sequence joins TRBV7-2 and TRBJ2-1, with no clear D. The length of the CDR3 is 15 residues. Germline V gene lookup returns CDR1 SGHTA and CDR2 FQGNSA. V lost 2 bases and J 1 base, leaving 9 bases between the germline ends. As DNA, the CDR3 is TGTGCCAGCAGCTTATTCGCGGATTCCTACAATGAGCAGTTCTTC. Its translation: CASSLFADSYNEQFF.

CDR3 DNA sequence: TGTGCCAGCAGCTACGGCAGGGGGACTAGTGAGCAGTTCTTC. As protein: CASSYGRGTSEQFF. The J gene is TRBJ2-1, the V gene TRBV5-6; D perhaps matches TRBD2 (8 bases). Trimming left V 3 bases short and J 9 bases short, with 16 bases between. The CDR3 contains 14 residues. Germline V lookup: CDR1 SGHDT, CDR2 YYEEEE.

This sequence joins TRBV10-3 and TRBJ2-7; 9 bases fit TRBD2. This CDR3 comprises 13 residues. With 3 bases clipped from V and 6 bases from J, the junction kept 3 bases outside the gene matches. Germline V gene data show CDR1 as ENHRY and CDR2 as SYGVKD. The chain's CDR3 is CAISDLAGIEQYF. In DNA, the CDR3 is TGTGCCATCAGTGACCTAGCGGGAATCGAGCAGTACTTC.

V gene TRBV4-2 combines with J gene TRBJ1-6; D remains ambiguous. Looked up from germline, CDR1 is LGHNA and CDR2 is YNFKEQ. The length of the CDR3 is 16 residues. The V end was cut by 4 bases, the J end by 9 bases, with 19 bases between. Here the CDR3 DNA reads TGTGCCAGCAGCCGCAGCATAGGCGAGACTGGTTCACCCCTCCACTTT. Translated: CASSRSIGETGSPLHF.

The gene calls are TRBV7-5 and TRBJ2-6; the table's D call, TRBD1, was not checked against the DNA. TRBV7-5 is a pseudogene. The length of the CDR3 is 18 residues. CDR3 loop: CARSNGQPRSTGANVLTF. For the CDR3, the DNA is TGTGCCAGAAGCAACGGACAGCCCAGGTCGACTGGGGCCAACGTCCTGACTTTC.

The DNA for the CDR3 is TGTGCCAGCAGTGGGGACTACTATGGCTACACCTTC. Translation gives CASSGDYYGYTF. The rearrangement joins TRBV2 to TRBJ1-2; D perhaps matches TRBD1 (5 bases). The length of the CDR3 is 12 residues. The V gene's germline CDR1 is SNHLY and CDR2 FYNNEI. Trimming shortened V by 4 bases and J by 3 bases, and 6 bases separated the two germline ends.

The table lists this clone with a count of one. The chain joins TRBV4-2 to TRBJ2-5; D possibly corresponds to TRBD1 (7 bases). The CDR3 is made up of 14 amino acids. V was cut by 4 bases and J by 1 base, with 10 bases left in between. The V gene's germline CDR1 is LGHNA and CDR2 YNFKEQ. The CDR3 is CASSLQGGQETQYF. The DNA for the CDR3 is TGTGCCAGCAGCCTCCAGGGGGGCCAAGAGACCCAGTACTTC.

The CDR3 is CASSLTTSGLWNEQFF. CDR3 nucleotide sequence: TGTGCCAGCAGCCTCACGACTAGCGGCCTTTGGAATGAGCAGTTCTTC. This rearrangement joins TRBV7-9 to TRBJ2-1; 9 bases match TRBD2. The length of the CDR3 is 16 residues. V shed 5 bases and J 7 bases; nucleotides not matched to a gene: 12. CDR1 and CDR2 (germline): SEHNR, FQNEAQ (reference sequence).

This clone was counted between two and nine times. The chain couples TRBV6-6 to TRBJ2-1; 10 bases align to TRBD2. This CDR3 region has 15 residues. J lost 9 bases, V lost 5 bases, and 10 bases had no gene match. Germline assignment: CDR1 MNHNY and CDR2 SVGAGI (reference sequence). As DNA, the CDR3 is TGTGCCAGCAGTCCCCCGGCTAGCGGGAGAGGTGAGCAGTTCTTC. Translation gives CASSPPASGRGEQFF.

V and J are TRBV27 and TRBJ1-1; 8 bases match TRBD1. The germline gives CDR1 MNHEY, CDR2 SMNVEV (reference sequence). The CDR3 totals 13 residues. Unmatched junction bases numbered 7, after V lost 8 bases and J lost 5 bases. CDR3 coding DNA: TGTGCCAGCTTCGGACAGGGTGAGACTGAAGCTTTCTTT. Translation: CASFGQGETEAFF.

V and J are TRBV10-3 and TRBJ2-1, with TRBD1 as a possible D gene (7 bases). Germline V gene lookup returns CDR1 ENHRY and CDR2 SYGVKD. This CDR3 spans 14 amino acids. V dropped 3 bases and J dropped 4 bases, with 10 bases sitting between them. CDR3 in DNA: TGTGCCATCAGTGACAGGGGGGCATACAATGAGCAGTTCTTC. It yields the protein CAISDRGAYNEQFF.

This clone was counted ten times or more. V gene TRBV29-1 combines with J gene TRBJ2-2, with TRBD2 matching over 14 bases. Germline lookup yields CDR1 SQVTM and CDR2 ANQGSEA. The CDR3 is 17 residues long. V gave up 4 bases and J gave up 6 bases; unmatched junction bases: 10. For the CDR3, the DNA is TGCAGCGTTGCCTCTCCCGGGACTAGCGGGAGCCCCGGGGAGCTGTTTTTT. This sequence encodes CSVASPGTSGSPGELFF.

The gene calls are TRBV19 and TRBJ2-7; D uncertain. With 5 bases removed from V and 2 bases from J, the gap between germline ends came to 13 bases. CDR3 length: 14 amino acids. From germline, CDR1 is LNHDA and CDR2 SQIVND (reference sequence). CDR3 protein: CASSRRRDAYEQYF. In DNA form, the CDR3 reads TGTGCCAGTAGTCGGCGGCGTGACGCCTACGAGCAGTACTTC.

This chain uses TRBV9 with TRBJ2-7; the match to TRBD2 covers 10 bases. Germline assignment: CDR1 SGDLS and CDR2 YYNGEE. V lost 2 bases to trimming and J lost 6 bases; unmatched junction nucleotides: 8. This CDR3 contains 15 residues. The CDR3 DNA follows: TGTGCCAGCAGCGTCCTAGCGGGAGAGTTCTCCGAGCAGTACTTC. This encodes CASSVLAGEFSEQYF.

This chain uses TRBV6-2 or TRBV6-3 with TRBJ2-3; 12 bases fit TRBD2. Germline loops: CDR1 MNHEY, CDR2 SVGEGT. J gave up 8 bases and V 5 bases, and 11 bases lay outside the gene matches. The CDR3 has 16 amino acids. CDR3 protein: CASSPGLAGYWGTQYF. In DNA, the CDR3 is TGTGCCAGCAGTCCGGGACTAGCGGGTTACTGGGGTACGCAGTATTTT.